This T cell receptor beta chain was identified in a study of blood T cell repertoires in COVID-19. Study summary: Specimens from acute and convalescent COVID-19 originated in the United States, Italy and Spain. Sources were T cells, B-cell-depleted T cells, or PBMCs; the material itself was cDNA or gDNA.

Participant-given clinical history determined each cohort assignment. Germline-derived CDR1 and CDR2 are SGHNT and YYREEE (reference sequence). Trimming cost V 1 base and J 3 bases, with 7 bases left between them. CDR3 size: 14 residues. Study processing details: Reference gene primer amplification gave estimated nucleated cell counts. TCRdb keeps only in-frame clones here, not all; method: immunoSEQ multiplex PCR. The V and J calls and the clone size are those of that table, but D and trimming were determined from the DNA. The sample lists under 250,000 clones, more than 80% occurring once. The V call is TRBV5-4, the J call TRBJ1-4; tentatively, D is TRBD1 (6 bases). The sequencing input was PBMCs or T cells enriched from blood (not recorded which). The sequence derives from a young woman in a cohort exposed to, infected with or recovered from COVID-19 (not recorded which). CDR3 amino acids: CASSLNRANEKLFF. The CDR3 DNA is TGTGCCAGCAGCTTGAACAGGGCTAATGAAAAACTGTTTTTT.